One sample yielded the 29 T cell receptor beta chains listed below, sequenced in a study of T cell repertoires in cytomegalovirus infection. A single record per CDR3 protein comes from TCRdb applying MiXCR to the reads. Here the sample spans hundreds of thousands of distinct CDR3 sequences, roughly a third being singletons. For these TCRs, the target antigens are not known. This specimen was cultured CD8+ T cells from PBMCs, taken from culture after CMV antigen stimulation. The receptor set was obtained from a human donor in good health (CMV status not recorded). Some clones in this sample may be carry-over from other donors' samples.

This clonotype has a count of ten or more. The genes are TRBV7-6 and TRBJ2-2; 8 bases line up with TRBD1. V trimming: 4 bases; J trimming: 4 bases; junction bases outside the gene matches: 8. CDR3 length: 16 amino acids. Germline V gene lookup returns CDR1 SGHVS and CDR2 FNYEAQ. This CDR3 is CASSSAGGFFTGELFF. The CDR3 DNA reads TGTGCCAGCAGCTCGGCAGGGGGCTTTTTCACCGGGGAGCTGTTTTTT.

This clonotype appeared a few times. This sequence joins TRBV12-3 or TRBV12-4 and TRBJ1-4, with D hard to call. The CDR3 has 14 amino acids. Trimming pared 6 bases from V and 0 bases from J, leaving 8 bases between. The CDR3 here is CASRTGTTNEKLFF. In DNA form, the CDR3 reads TGTGCCAGCAGAACCGGGACAACTAATGAAAAACTGTTTTTT.

This sequence joins TRBV7-9 and TRBJ2-7, with TRBD1 matching over 9 bases. V lost 5 bases, J lost 4 bases, and 9 bases stayed unmatched. Germline-derived CDR1 and CDR2 are SEHNR and FQNEAQ (reference sequence). The CDR3 length is 15 residues. CDR3 loop: CASSARDRVGYEQYF. CDR3 bases: TGTGCCAGCAGCGCCCGGGACAGGGTCGGGTACGAGCAGTACTTC. Variable domain in full (rest from reference TRBV7-9 and TRBJ2-7): DTGVSQNPRHKITKRGQNVTFRCDPISEHNRLYWYRQTLGQGPEFLTYFQNEAQLEKSRLLSDRFSAERPKGSFSTLEIQRTEQGDSAMYLCASSARDRVGYEQYFGPGTRLTVT.

This clonotype came up a few times. V and J are TRBV27 and TRBJ2-1; TRBD2 matches 10 bases. CDR1 is MNHEY and CDR2 is SMNVEV in the germline V gene (reference sequence). V lost 3 bases to trimming and J lost 9 bases; unmatched junction nucleotides: 5. The CDR3 runs 14 residues. The CDR3 coding sequence is TGTGCCAGCAGTTTCGGTAGCGGGGGGTCTGAGCAGTTCTTC. Translation gives CASSFGSGGSEQFF.

In its sample, this clonotype was seen a few times. This chain uses TRBV4-1 with TRBJ2-1, with a tentative D call TRBD1 (6 bases). Germline assignment: CDR1 MGHRA and CDR2 YSYEKL. The CDR3 contains 14 residues. The V and J ends lost 5 bases and 5 bases respectively, with 13 bases between them. For the CDR3, the DNA is TGCGCCAGCAGCATCCTACAGGGAGACAATGAGCAGTTCTTC. As protein: CASSILQGDNEQFF.

The gene calls are TRBV19 and TRBJ2-7, with 7 bases lining up with TRBD2. The CDR3 runs to 13 residues. Germline-derived CDR1 and CDR2 are LNHDA and SQIVND (reference sequence). Losses at the gene ends were 6 bases for V and 3 bases for J; bases not matched to a gene: 5. Here the CDR3 DNA reads TGTGCCAGTAGGGAGCGGGGCGACTACGAGCAGTACTTC. This codes for CASRERGDYEQYF.

The V call is TRBV19, the J call TRBJ2-1; D is ambiguous. Germline V gene sequence: CDR1 LNHDA, CDR2 SQIVND (reference sequence). V was shortened by 5 bases and J by 7 bases, with 15 bases between the two germline ends. The CDR3 is made up of 14 amino acids. CDR3: CASSYTGRLNEQFF. The CDR3 DNA follows: TGTGCCAGTAGTTATACCGGGCGCTTAAATGAGCAGTTCTTC.

As concerns this clonotype: This may be a read error, as it is one base from a much larger clone. V is TRBV12-3 or TRBV12-4 and J is TRBJ2-5, with 7 bases identical to TRBD1. CDR3 size: 13 residues. Trimming cost V 4 bases and J 9 bases; bases outside gene matches: 8. CDR3 DNA sequence: TGTGCCAGCAGTTCTGGGACAGCGGAGCCCCAGTACTTC. Its translation is CASSSGTAEPQYF.

The V call is TRBV4-1, the J call TRBJ2-2; D assignment may be TRBD1 or TRBD2 (6 bases each). This CDR3 is built from 15 residues. Per the germline V gene, CDR1 is MGHRA and CDR2 is YSYEKL. Between the trimmed V and J ends, which lost 3 bases and 7 bases, there was a span of 15 bases. In DNA, the CDR3 is TGCGCCAGCAGCCACGGAGTCGGGGGCTTCGGGGAGCTGTTTTTT. This sequence encodes CASSHGVGGFGELFF.

The V gene is TRBV9, the J gene TRBJ2-1; D unclear. Germline values: CDR1 SGDLS, CDR2 YYNGEE. This CDR3 spans 14 amino acids. V was cut by 5 bases and J by 2 bases, with 11 bases left in between. The CDR3 DNA follows: TGTGCCAGCAGTGAAGCCGCTGCCTACAATGAGCAGTTCTTC. This sequence encodes CASSEAAAYNEQFF.

V gene TRBV4-1 combines with J gene TRBJ1-1; 7 positions agree with TRBD1. This CDR3 contains 13 residues. The junction had 6 bases not matched to a gene; V was cut back by 3 bases and J by 8 bases. Germline loops: CDR1 MGHRA, CDR2 YSYEKL. The CDR3 sequence is CASSQVTGQEAFF. CDR3 coding DNA: TGCGCCAGCAGCCAGGTGACAGGGCAAGAAGCTTTCTTT.

This chain joins TRBV7-6 and TRBJ1-3, with D hard to call. The germline gives CDR1 SGHVS, CDR2 FNYEAQ. Trimming cost V 6 bases and J 2 bases, with 11 bases left between them. The CDR3 is 14 residues long. The CDR3, as DNA: TGTGCCAGCAGTTCGGATCTCACTGGAAACACCATATATTTT. Translating it yields CASSSDLTGNTIYF.

This clonotype showed up many times. The J gene is TRBJ2-3, the V gene TRBV7-6, with D maybe TRBD1 (6 bases). CDR1 and CDR2 from the germline V gene are SGHVS and FNYEAQ. Trimming stripped 1 base from V and 5 bases from J, with 13 bases between. CDR3 length equals 15 residues. CDR3 loop: CASSLGAGAGDTQYF. DNA of the CDR3: TGTGCCAGCAGCTTAGGGGCAGGGGCGGGAGATACGCAGTATTTT.

The rearrangement uses TRBV4-2 and TRBJ2-1; D gene unclear. The germline CDR1 and CDR2 sequences are LGHNA and YNFKEQ. This CDR3 contains 17 residues. Trimming pared 0 bases from V and 0 bases from J, leaving 12 bases between. The CDR3 reads CASSQEGASSSYNEQFF. The CDR3 nucleotides read TGTGCCAGCAGCCAAGAAGGAGCGTCAAGCTCCTACAATGAGCAGTTCTTC.

The rearrangement joins TRBV6-1 to TRBJ1-1; no clear D. V was pared by 5 bases and J by 3 bases, with 13 bases between. Germline lookup yields CDR1 MNHNS and CDR2 SASEGT. This CDR3 is 14 amino acids long. This CDR3 reads CASSTLISDTEAFF. The CDR3 bases are TGTGCCAGCAGTACGCTAATCAGCGACACTGAAGCTTTCTTT.

Many counts were recorded for this clonotype. The J gene is TRBJ1-5, the V gene TRBV12-3 or TRBV12-4, with D unclear. The germline V and J ends were trimmed by 3 bases and 1 base, with 4 bases remaining between them. The CDR3 is 13 amino acids. CDR3 region: CASSFSSNQPQHF. The CDR3 nucleotides read TGTGCCAGCAGTTTCTCCAGCAATCAGCCCCAGCATTTT.

This clonotype has only a few counts. The chain employs TRBV20-1 and TRBJ1-1; D not certain. The CDR3 extends over 12 amino acids. The V gene's germline CDR1 is DFQATT and CDR2 SNEGSKA (reference sequence). Trimming shortened V by 6 bases and J by 5 bases, and 13 bases separated the two germline ends. CDR3 loop: CSASPVGTEAFF. CDR3 sequence (DNA): TGCAGTGCCTCTCCCGTGGGAACTGAAGCTTTCTTT.

Of note for this clonotype: A much larger clone lies one base from this, so it may be a read error. Here the CDR3 DNA reads TGTGCCAACAATCAAGCGGGCCAGGGTAGCAATGAGCAGTTCTTC. Amino acids: CANNQAGQGSNEQFF. The chain combines TRBV6-2 or TRBV6-3 with TRBJ2-1; the D gene is possibly TRBD2 (6 bases). This CDR3 contains 15 residues. V lost 10 bases and J 6 bases, leaving 22 bases between the germline ends. Germline CDR1 MNHEY, CDR2 SVGEGT.

The chain uses TRBV3-1 and TRBJ2-3; D is unresolved. The CDR3 consists of 14 residues. Trimming took off 5 bases at V and 5 bases at J, with 14 bases between the two ends. CDR1 and CDR2 (germline): LGHDT, YNNKEL (reference sequence). The chain's CDR3 is CASSYDGFGDTQYF. The CDR3 bases are TGTGCCAGCAGCTACGACGGCTTTGGAGATACGCAGTATTTT.

The genes are TRBV20-1 and TRBJ2-7; TRBD1 is a possible D gene (5 bases). With 2 bases removed from V and 3 bases from J, the gap between germline ends came to 11 bases. Per germline, CDR1 DFQATT and CDR2 SNEGSKA (reference sequence). CDR3 length: 13 residues. CDR3 nucleotides: TGCAGTGCTAGACCCCAGGGAATCTACGAGCAGTACTTC. Protein product: CSARPQGIYEQYF.

The chain combines TRBV6-2 or TRBV6-3 with TRBJ1-5; tentatively, D is TRBD1 (5 bases). V was pared by 2 bases and J by 4 bases, with 24 bases between. Germline V gene lookup returns CDR1 MNHEY and CDR2 SVGEGT. This CDR3 is 19 amino acids long. Here the CDR3 reads CASSYPRRDVGERNQPQHF. The CDR3 DNA follows: TGTGCCAGCAGTTACCCCCGCAGGGACGTTGGAGAGCGGAATCAGCCCCAGCATTTT.

The rearrangement joins TRBV15 to TRBJ2-6, with no clear D. Germline lookup yields CDR1 LNHNV and CDR2 YYDKDF (reference sequence). The CDR3 covers 16 residues. Trimming removed 8 bases at V and 0 bases at J, with 14 bases between. The CDR3 DNA is TGTGCCACCGGCATAGGAGTAGCCTCTGGGGCCAACGTCCTGACTTTC. Translating gives CATGIGVASGANVLTF.

The sample holds many counts of this clonotype. V and J are TRBV11-2 and TRBJ1-4; the D gene is possibly TRBD1 (6 bases). The length of the CDR3 is 13 residues. Germline loops: CDR1 SGHAT, CDR2 FQNNGV. Deletions cut 3 bases from V and 8 bases from J, with 10 bases between. The CDR3 DNA reads TGTGCCAGCAGCTTGAGTACAGGGGAAAAACTGTTTTTT. The encoded protein is CASSLSTGEKLFF. The whole variable domain, remainder taken from reference TRBV11-2 and TRBJ1-4, is EAGVAQSPRYKIIEKRQSVAFWCNPISGHATLYWYQQILGQGPKLLIQFQNNGVVDDSQLPKDRFSAERLKGVDSTLKIQPAKLEDSAVYLCASSLSTGEKLFFGSGTQLSVL.

The chain has TRBV7-9 and TRBJ2-1; D is undetermined. CDR3 size: 14 residues. Germline V gene sequence: CDR1 SEHNR, CDR2 FQNEAQ (reference sequence). V lost 5 bases and J 8 bases, leaving 16 bases between the germline ends. The chain's CDR3 is CASSKRFQYDEQFF. The CDR3 bases are TGTGCCAGCAGCAAAAGGTTTCAGTACGATGAGCAGTTCTTC.

This clonotype was picked up a small number of times. This rearrangement joins TRBV7-9 to TRBJ2-2; D is uncertain. Per the germline V gene, CDR1 is SEHNR and CDR2 is FQNEAQ (reference sequence). The CDR3 spans 11 residues. The V end lost 11 bases, the J end lost 6 bases, and 10 bases lay between the germline ends. As DNA, the CDR3 is TGTGCCCTGGATGGGGCCGGGGAGCTGTTTTTT. Translation: CALDGAGELFF.

This clonotype was seen only once. V and J are TRBV7-9 and TRBJ2-3, with D possibly being TRBD2 (5 bases). Per germline, CDR1 SEHNR and CDR2 FQNEAQ (reference sequence). The length of the CDR3 is 16 residues. V gave up 5 bases and J gave up 2 bases, with 17 bases separating them. CDR3 bases: TGTGCCAGCAGCGGAGGAGTGTGGGCGTACACAGATACGCAGTATTTT. Translated, it gives CASSGGVWAYTDTQYF.

This clonotype was seen a handful of times. This chain links TRBV12-3 or TRBV12-4 with TRBJ2-5; 7 bases are shared with TRBD2. There are 12 residues in the CDR3. With V trimmed by 3 bases and J by 13 bases, 8 bases remained unmatched. The CDR3 loop reads CASSLGLTGGYF. The CDR3 DNA follows: TGTGCCAGCAGTTTGGGACTAACGGGGGGGTACTTC.

This clonotype was seen more than once but under ten times. This CDR3 reads CASTSQKVDSNNEQFF. In DNA form, the CDR3 reads TGTGCCAGCACCTCACAGAAGGTAGACAGTAACAATGAGCAGTTCTTC. The chain recombines TRBV27 with TRBJ2-1, with D perhaps matching TRBD1 (5 bases). Trimming cost V 7 bases and J 5 bases, with 21 bases left between them. The CDR3 contains 16 residues. CDR1 and CDR2 (germline): MNHEY, SMNVEV (reference sequence).

In its sample, this clonotype was seen a few times. The chain couples TRBV10-3 to TRBJ2-7; the match to TRBD1 covers 8 bases. CDR3 length equals 16 residues. J lost 2 bases, V lost 3 bases, and 9 bases had no gene match. From germline, CDR1 is ENHRY and CDR2 SYGVKD. The CDR3 bases are TGTGCCATCAGTGATGCTGTCGGGACAGGCCCCTACGAGCAGTACGTC. This codes for CAISDAVGTGPYEQYV.